Described below is a single T cell receptor (beta chain) sequence and its context. The sample belongs to a study of cytomegalovirus exposure and HLA in healthy donors. Donors were ostensibly healthy at sampling, although undocumented immune exposures were probable. CDR3 length: 15 residues. CDR1 is MDHEN, CDR2 SYDVKM, per germline. V was trimmed by 2 bases and J by 0 bases, leaving 8 bases between them. Primers: 60 Vbeta forward and 13 Jbeta reverse. TCRdb's copy holds only in-frame clones and misses some; the assay was immunoSEQ multiplex PCR. The data contain about 96,000 clones, approximately 72% of them singletons.

This TCR came from a woman between 70 and 85 years old in good health and CMV-seropositive. Sequencing was performed on PBMCs. The rearrangement uses TRBV28 and TRBJ2-1; D might be TRBD2 (6 bases). The CDR3 is CASSLRGTSYNEQFF. The DNA for the CDR3 is TGTGCCAGCAGTTTACGCGGGACCTCCTACAATGAGCAGTTCTTC.